One sample yielded the 27 T cell receptor beta chains listed below, sequenced in a study of T cells in localized non-small cell lung cancer. Clones were sequenced by immunoSEQ multiplex PCR, and TCRdb holds only the in-frame ones, with some missing. This sample yields more than 70,000 clones, of which almost 85% are seen a single time; 2.8% belongs to the top ten. Sequencing used peripheral blood, obtained before any cancer treatment. These receptors all come from a man aged 40-75 years with stage I lung adenocarcinoma.

This clone was seen a few times. CDR3 residues: CATSRVGTSGDEQYF. The CDR3 DNA reads TGTGCCACCAGCAGAGTAGGGACTAGCGGGGACGAGCAGTACTTC. V and J are TRBV15 and TRBJ2-7; 13 bases match TRBD2. The ends lost 1 base at V and 5 bases at J; junction bases unmatched: 2. This CDR3 has 15 amino acids. Germline-derived CDR1 and CDR2 are LNHNV and YYDKDF (reference sequence).

The chain joins TRBV6-4 to TRBJ1-5; no clear D gene. V was clipped by 6 bases and J by 0 bases, with 9 bases between them. Per the germline V gene, CDR1 is MRHNA and CDR2 is SNTAGT. There are 14 residues in the CDR3. The CDR3 coding sequence is TGTGCCAGCAGCCCAGAATATAGCAATCAGCCCCAGCATTTT. This encodes CASSPEYSNQPQHF.

The rearrangement uses TRBV29-1 and TRBJ2-7, with TRBD2 as a possible D gene (5 bases). Germline V gene data show CDR1 as SQVTM and CDR2 as ANQGSEA. The CDR3 has 14 amino acids. V was pared by 6 bases and J by 0 bases, with 15 bases between. The CDR3 DNA reads TGCAGCGTGGAGGCGGGTGTTAGCTCCTACGAGCAGTACTTC. Translating it yields CSVEAGVSSYEQYF.

This clone was recorded a few times. The gene calls are TRBV7-6 and TRBJ1-3, with no clear D. Germline CDR1 is SGHVS and CDR2 is FNYEAQ. With 6 bases removed from V and 4 bases from J, the gap between germline ends came to 10 bases. CDR3 length equals 13 residues. As DNA, the CDR3 is TGTGCCAGCAGTCGCTCCTTGGGAAACACCATATATTTT. Translated: CASSRSLGNTIYF. Together with reference TRBV7-6 and TRBJ1-3, the CDR3 gives the full variable domain: GAGVSQSPRYKVTKRGQDVALRCDPISGHVSLYWYRQALGQGPEFLTYFNYEAQQDKSGLPNDRFSAERPEGSISTLTIQRTEQRDSAMYRCASSRSLGNTIYFGEGSWLTVV.

This chain connects TRBV19 to TRBJ2-1; 10 bases agree with TRBD2. Germline CDR1 is LNHDA and CDR2 is SQIVND (reference sequence). V lost 0 bases and J lost 10; bases outside the gene matches: 9. The CDR3 runs to 16 residues. This chain's CDR3 is CASSIERAGGVWEQFF. Here the CDR3 DNA reads TGTGCCAGTAGTATAGAGCGAGCGGGGGGGGTGTGGGAGCAGTTCTTC.

This chain links TRBV7-9 with TRBJ1-1, with TRBD1 as a possible D gene (5 bases). The CDR3 consists of 12 residues. The V end was cut by 9 bases, the J end by 3 bases, with 11 bases between. The V gene's germline CDR1 is SEHNR and CDR2 FQNEAQ (reference sequence). CDR3 amino acids: CASQRGYTEAFF. CDR3 in DNA: TGTGCCAGTCAGAGGGGTTACACTGAAGCTTTCTTT.

This clone was seen a few times. This rearrangement joins TRBV28 to TRBJ1-4; TRBD1 matches at 8 bases. With V trimmed by 5 bases and J by 7 bases, 6 bases remained unmatched. Germline V lookup: CDR1 MDHEN, CDR2 SYDVKM. CDR3 size: 14 residues. The CDR3 sequence: CASSPPTGVEKLFF. The DNA of the CDR3 is TGTGCCAGCAGTCCTCCGACAGGGGTTGAAAAACTGTTTTTT.

In this sample, this clone turned up a few times. The chain is built from TRBV7-9 and TRBJ2-7; D could derive from TRBD1 or TRBD2 (5 bases each). The CDR3 has 13 residues. Trimming removed 5 bases from V and 2 bases from J, with 10 bases in between. Germline V CDR1 and CDR2: SEHNR, FQNEAQ (reference sequence). The CDR3 coding sequence is TGTGCCAGCAGCCTGGGACGAGCCTACGAGCAGTACTTC. Amino acid sequence: CASSLGRAYEQYF.

V is TRBV29-1 and J is TRBJ2-1; a weak D match, TRBD2 (5 bases). The CDR3 length is 12 residues. Germline CDR1 reads SQVTM; CDR2 reads ANQGSEA. V gave up 7 bases and J gave up 4 bases, with 11 bases separating them. The CDR3 reads CSAWRSYNEQFF. In DNA form, the CDR3 reads TGCAGCGCGTGGAGGTCTTACAATGAGCAGTTCTTC.

The gene calls are TRBV5-5 and TRBJ1-1, with 9 nucleotides matching TRBD1. The CDR3 is 15 residues long. Germline CDR1 and CDR2: SGHKS and YYEKEE (reference sequence). After removal of 3 bases from V and 1 base from J, the junction contained 4 bases not matched to a gene. The CDR3 nucleotides are TGTGCCAGCAGCTCCCCGGACAGGGGGAACACTGAAGCTTTCTTT. Encoded protein: CASSSPDRGNTEAFF.

The rearrangement uses TRBV19 and TRBJ2-7; 9 bases align to TRBD2. Trimming at V came to 5 bases and at J to 5 bases, leaving 7 bases not matched to a gene. This CDR3 comprises 14 residues. Germline values: CDR1 LNHDA, CDR2 SQIVND (reference sequence). The CDR3 DNA is TGTGCCAGTAGTGCGGGGGGGGCGAGGAACGAGCAGTACTTC. As protein: CASSAGGARNEQYF.

V is TRBV27 and J is TRBJ1-1, with D perhaps TRBD1 (5 bases). Per germline, CDR1 MNHEY and CDR2 SMNVEV (reference sequence). The V gene lost 8 bases and the J gene lost 1 base, with 23 bases spanning the gap. The length of the CDR3 is 17 residues. For the CDR3, the DNA is TGTGCCAGCCTCTCCACCCTACAGGACCGAAAGAACACTGAAGCTTTCTTT. It codes for CASLSTLQDRKNTEAFF.

The rearrangement links TRBV30 to TRBJ2-7; maybe TRBD1 (6 bases). There are 12 residues in the CDR3. Trimming shortened V by 5 bases and J by 3 bases, and 11 bases separated the two germline ends. Germline V CDR1 and CDR2: GTSNPN, SVGIG (reference sequence). The CDR3 DNA is TGTGCCTGGGGACAGAGCCTCTACGAGCAGTACTTC. Protein: CAWGQSLYEQYF.

The gene calls are TRBV7-9 and TRBJ2-1; D tentatively reads TRBD1 or TRBD2 (5 bases each). The germline V gene encodes CDR1 SEHNR and CDR2 FQNEAQ (reference sequence). The V end was cut by 0 bases, the J end by 10 bases, with 25 bases between. CDR3 length: 18 residues. CDR3 coding DNA: TGTGCCAGCAGCTTAGCCCCGGGGCCGGGGTCGAGGACAAAAGAGCAGTTCTTC. Amino acid sequence: CASSLAPGPGSRTKEQFF. The full variable domain, rest sourced from reference TRBV7-9 and TRBJ2-1, is DTGVSQNPRHKITKRGQNVTFRCDPISEHNRLYWYRQTLGQGPEFLTYFQNEAQLEKSRLLSDRFSAERPKGSFSTLEIQRTEQGDSAMYLCASSLAPGPGSRTKEQFFGPGTRLTVL.

The rearrangement uses TRBV19 and TRBJ1-4; D is ambiguous. Germline V gene sequence: CDR1 LNHDA, CDR2 SQIVND (reference sequence). The CDR3 is 13 residues long. V gave up 10 bases and J gave up 8 bases, with 17 bases separating them. The CDR3, as DNA: TGTGCCACCTCGATGCGGCTCGGCGAAAAACTGTTTTTT. It is translated as CATSMRLGEKLFF.

V and J are TRBV10-3 and TRBJ2-2; 9 positions agree with TRBD1. CDR1 is ENHRY and CDR2 is SYGVKD in the germline V gene. The CDR3 runs to 14 residues. V shed 5 bases, J shed 3 bases, and the junction held 1 base outside the gene matches. The CDR3 DNA is TGTGCCATCAGTCGGACAGGGGACACCGGGGAGCTGTTTTTT. Protein product: CAISRTGDTGELFF.

The rearrangement links TRBV28 to TRBJ1-4; possible D gene TRBD1, 5 bases. V dropped 9 bases and J dropped 7 bases, with 15 bases sitting between them. The CDR3 has 13 residues. The V gene's germline CDR1 is MDHEN and CDR2 SYDVKM. CDR3 in DNA: TGTGCCAGTATACAGGCGGGGAGTGAAAAACTGTTTTTT. Its translation is CASIQAGSEKLFF.

The rearrangement links TRBV7-9 to TRBJ2-6; D is ambiguous. Germline V CDR1 and CDR2: SEHNR, FQNEAQ (reference sequence). The CDR3 runs to 17 residues. The V and J ends lost 4 bases and 0 bases respectively, with 13 bases between them. The CDR3 region is CASSSSEAGSGANVLTF. CDR3 DNA sequence: TGTGCCAGCAGCTCAAGTGAGGCTGGCTCTGGGGCCAACGTCCTGACTTTC.

The genes are TRBV28 and TRBJ1-1; tentatively, D is TRBD1 (5 bases). The ends were cut back, 5 bases at V and 8 bases at J, with 12 bases in the middle. Germline lookup yields CDR1 MDHEN and CDR2 SYDVKM. The CDR3 length is 12 residues. CDR3 residues: CASSLGDSEAFF. In DNA, the CDR3 is TGTGCCAGCAGTCTGGGGGACTCCGAAGCTTTCTTT.

This sequence joins TRBV5-1 and TRBJ2-1, with unresolved D. V was trimmed by 0 bases and J by 1 base, leaving 5 bases between them. CDR1 and CDR2 from the germline V gene are SGHRS and YFSETQ. This CDR3 has 14 amino acids. The chain's CDR3 is CASSLDRSYNEQFF. CDR3 sequence (DNA): TGCGCCAGCAGCTTGGACCGTTCCTACAATGAGCAGTTCTTC.

The V and J genes are TRBV14 and TRBJ2-7, with 7 bases fitting TRBD1. The CDR3 is made up of 13 amino acids. Trimming cost V 5 bases and J 7 bases; bases outside gene matches: 8. Per germline, CDR1 SGHDN and CDR2 FVKESK. CDR3 nucleotide sequence: TGTGCCAGCAGCGAGGACAGGCGATTAGAGCAGTACTTC. This translates into CASSEDRRLEQYF.

V gene TRBV6-5 combines with J gene TRBJ2-3, with a possible D match to TRBD1 (6 bases). The germline V and J ends were trimmed by 1 base and 11 bases, with 10 bases remaining between them. Germline V CDR1 and CDR2: MNHEY, SVGAGI. This CDR3 is 12 amino acids long. In nucleotides, the CDR3 is TGTGCCAGCAGTTACTTAGGGGGTGGGCAGTATTTT. It specifies CASSYLGGGQYF.

V usage is TRBV30 and J usage is TRBJ2-3, with D possibly being TRBD1 or TRBD2 (5 bases each). The CDR3 totals 14 residues. Per the germline V gene, CDR1 is GTSNPN and CDR2 is SVGIG (reference sequence). Trimming stripped 3 bases from V and 3 bases from J, with 13 bases between. The CDR3 DNA reads TGTGCCTGGAGACTCCGGGGCAGAACAGATACGCAGTATTTT. The encoded protein is CAWRLRGRTDTQYF.

J is TRBJ1-1 and V is TRBV19; TRBD1 is a possible D gene (5 bases). Trimming removed 5 bases from V and 6 bases from J, with 16 bases in between. The CDR3 has 14 amino acids. CDR1 and CDR2 from the germline V gene are LNHDA and SQIVND (reference sequence). CDR3 region: CASSQGVQGPEAFF. Here the CDR3 DNA reads TGTGCCAGTAGTCAAGGGGTCCAGGGACCTGAAGCTTTCTTT. The whole variable domain, filled in from reference TRBV19 and TRBJ1-1, reads DGGITQSPKYLFRKEGQNVTLSCEQNLNHDAMYWYRQDPGQGLRLIYYSQIVNDFQKGDIAEGYSVSREKKESFPLTVTSAQKNPTAFYLCASSQGVQGPEAFFGQGTRLTVV.

This clone was seen a handful of times. The chain is built from TRBV7-3 and TRBJ1-1; 8 bases match TRBD1. Germline V gene data show CDR1 as SGHTA and CDR2 as FQGTGA. Germline trimming cut 5 bases from V and 4 bases from J; bases unmatched to any gene: 3. CDR3 length: 13 residues. CDR3 region: CASSQDRGTEAFF. As DNA, the CDR3 is TGTGCCAGCAGCCAAGACAGGGGCACTGAAGCTTTCTTT.

J is TRBJ2-4 and V is TRBV2; no clear D. Trimming stripped 2 bases from V and 0 bases from J, with 11 bases between. CDR3 size: 16 residues. Per germline, CDR1 SNHLY and CDR2 FYNNEI. The CDR3 reads CASSEFSGLAKNIQYF. CDR3 in DNA: TGTGCCAGCAGTGAATTTTCAGGTCTAGCCAAAAACATTCAGTACTTC.

This clone was observed a single time. The chain is built from TRBV6-1 and TRBJ1-4; possible D gene TRBD1, 5 bases. The V gene lost 7 bases and the J gene lost 3 bases, with 15 bases spanning the gap. The CDR3 spans 15 residues. CDR1 and CDR2 (germline): MNHNS, SASEGT. In DNA, the CDR3 is TGTGCCAGCAATCCGGAGGGGCAGGCTAATGAAAAACTGTTTTTT. Protein product: CASNPEGQANEKLFF.